This TCR beta chain was captured in a study of CD8+ T cells in alopecia areata. Study-wide context: Treatment with tofacitinib (6 to 18 months) was followed by 6 months off drug.

Study-wide points: Normal scalp showed lower clonality than lesional scalp, especially alopecia totalis/universalis. With patients, TCR sharing proved less clear than in mice, a difference possibly related to HLA.

Extracted from the samples, RNA was reverse transcribed into cDNA to serve as the sequencing template. The assay was immunoSEQ multiplex PCR, and TCRdb's table has in-frame clones only and misses some. The table shows 200,000 or so clones, with 50% to 60% occurring only once. As to this clone: Antigen unknown.

Collection of lesional scalp punch biopsies and peripheral blood was performed in alopecia areata patients. The clonotype was recovered from a human donor with alopecia areata. The sample here was CD4+ T cells sorted from blood, taken at week 0.

CDR3 DNA sequence: TGTGCCAGCAGTGCACTAGGGGAGACCCAGTACTTC. It is translated as CASSALGETQYF. The chain carries TRBV28 and TRBJ2-5; D might be TRBD2 (5 bases). V was clipped by 5 bases and J by 5 bases, with 9 bases between them. The germline CDR1 and CDR2 sequences are MDHEN and SYDVKM. CDR3 length: 12 amino acids.